The entry below describes one T cell receptor beta chain. The entry originates in a study of T cells in Graves' hyperthyroidism and ophthalmopathy. The CDR3 regions of TCR beta were amplified from RNA transcripts. The HTBI primer set served for first-round RT-PCR of the TCR CDR3. TCRdb itself ran the multiplex PCR reads through MiXCR, one entry per CDR3 protein. The sample has approximately 530,000 distinct CDR3 sequences; 15% to 20% are singletons. This CDR3 has 15 residues. CDR1 and CDR2 (germline): SGHAT, FQNNGV. Trimming cost V 0 bases and J 0 bases, with 6 bases left between them. A patient was excluded if there was uncontrolled infection, other autoimmune disease, pregnancy or lactation.

This sequence originates from a man between 35 and 55 years old with Graves' ophthalmopathy. Sequencing was carried out using blood. This chain joins TRBV11-2 and TRBJ1-3; D is unresolved. The CDR3 protein is CASSLDSVSGNTIYF. CDR3 bases: TGTGCCAGCAGCTTAGACAGCGTCTCTGGAAACACCATATATTTT.